This TCR beta chain derives from a study of blood T cell repertoires in COVID-19. Study summary: Sites in the United States, Italy and Spain provided acute and convalescent COVID-19 samples.

The CDR3 runs to 15 residues. V lost 8 bases to trimming and J lost 5 bases; unmatched junction nucleotides: 11. The V gene's germline CDR1 is MNHEY and CDR2 SMNVEV (reference sequence). The table came from immunoSEQ multiplex PCR; TCRdb's copy has only in-frame clones and leaves some out. The sample yields under 200,000 clones, roughly 77% seen once. Sample: peripheral blood. J is TRBJ1-2 and V is TRBV27; 10 nucleotides agree with TRBD1. The receptor was derived from a man in his 70s with active or convalescent COVID-19. The CDR3 DNA reads TGTGCCAGCGGACACGGGACAGGGGTAGATTATGGCTACACCTTC. Protein sequence: CASGHGTGVDYGYTF.